The rows below give T cell receptor beta chains drawn from one sample of a study of cytomegalovirus exposure and HLA in healthy donors. Measured with immunoSEQ multiplex PCR; TCRdb has only the in-frame clones, and not every one. The sample has more than 95,000 clones, around 80% seen once. The sequenced sample consisted of PBMCs. The receptors here all came from a man aged 30-40 years in good health and CMV-seropositive. Each CDR3 is given with its conserved first and last residue. The D gene is left open where the match is weak. A row's size may be missing; if present it is once, few, many or a size class.

J	size	D	V	CDR3	DNA
TRBJ2-7	once	NA	TRBV30	CAWSVTGRTYEQYF	TGTGCCTGGAGTGTAACAGGGAGAACCTACGAGCAGTACTTC
TRBJ2-1	NA	NA	TRBV6-1	CASSEAAGSYNEQFF	TGTGCCAGCAGTGAAGCGGCAGGTTCCTACAATGAGCAGTTCTTC
TRBJ2-1	NA	NA	TRBV11-2	CASSLSSDEQFF	TGTGCCAGCAGCTTAAGCTCGGATGAGCAGTTCTTC
TRBJ1-1	NA	TRBD1	TRBV5-1	CASSLLGTGVVNTEAFF	TGCGCCAGCAGCTTATTGGGGACAGGGGTTGTGAACACTGAAGCTTTCTTT
TRBJ2-1	NA	TRBD2	TRBV19	CASSPEGGLAVSYNEQFF	TGTGCCAGTAGTCCCGAAGGGGGACTAGCGGTCTCCTACAATGAGCAGTTCTTC
TRBJ2-7	few	TRBD1	TRBV10-3	CAISSGGNIYEQYF	TGTGCCATTTCTTCAGGGGGAAACATCTACGAGCAGTACTTC
TRBJ2-1	NA	TRBD2	TRBV7-2	CASSLARGLAGVGNEQFF	TGTGCCAGCAGCTTAGCGCGAGGGCTAGCGGGAGTAGGGAATGAGCAGTTCTTC
TRBJ2-7	NA	NA	TRBV29-1	CSVFDRDAGGIYEQYF	TGCAGCGTCTTTGATCGCGACGCCGGAGGGATTTACGAGCAGTACTTC
TRBJ2-5	NA	TRBD1	TRBV11-2	CASSAGQVTVETQYF	TGTGCCAGCAGCGCCGGACAGGTGACGGTAGAGACCCAGTACTTC
TRBJ2-7	NA	NA	TRBV5-5	CASRQTVPSYEQYF	TGTGCCAGCAGGCAGACAGTACCCTCCTACGAGCAGTACTTC
TRBJ1-2	NA	NA	TRBV9	CASSAQVSDGYTF	TGTGCCAGCAGCGCCCAGGTTTCTGATGGCTACACCTTC
TRBJ2-5	once	TRBD2	TRBV19	CASRAQTSGYQETQYF	TGTGCCAGTAGGGCGCAGACTAGCGGGTACCAAGAGACCCAGTACTTC
TRBJ2-7	NA	TRBD2	TRBV28	CASEGASGSPLEQYF	TGTGCCAGCGAGGGAGCTAGCGGAAGCCCCCTCGAGCAGTACTTC
TRBJ2-7	NA	NA	TRBV29-1	CSVGRDLLYEQYF	TGCAGCGTCGGGCGGGACCTTCTCTACGAGCAGTACTTC
TRBJ1-2	NA	TRBD1	TRBV27	CASSPTIIRQGSYGYTF	TGTGCCAGCAGCCCGACTATCATTCGACAGGGGAGCTATGGCTACACCTTC
TRBJ2-5	NA	NA	TRBV5-1	CASSLIGGGETQYF	TGCGCCAGCAGCTTAATAGGCGGTGGAGAGACCCAGTACTTC
TRBJ2-1	NA	TRBD1	TRBV5-5	CASSLSRGSSAIVHEQFF	TGTGCCAGCAGCTTGTCCAGGGGGAGTTCAGCGATCGTCCATGAGCAGTTCTTC
TRBJ2-2	NA	TRBD2	TRBV7-7	CASSLTSGRSTGELFF	TGTGCTAGCAGCCTGACCAGCGGGAGGTCCACCGGGGAGCTGTTTTTT
TRBJ2-2	once	NA	TRBV6-6	CASSSSTSQGTGELFF	TGTGCCAGCAGTTCCTCAACTAGCCAGGGCACCGGGGAGCTGTTTTTT
TRBJ1-5	few	NA	TRBV30	CAWSQAGARQPQHF	TGTGCCTGGAGTCAGGCAGGCGCCCGTCAGCCCCAGCATTTT
TRBJ1-2	few	NA	TRBV7-9	CSGSRQIVNYGYTF	TGTTCCGGCAGCCGACAGATAGTTAACTATGGCTACACCTTC
TRBJ2-3	NA	TRBD2	TRBV4-1	CASSHLLAGTDTQYF	TGCGCCAGCAGCCATCTACTAGCGGGCACAGATACGCAGTATTTT
TRBJ2-5	NA	TRBD2	TRBV5-1	CASSFGGEETQYF	TGCGCCAGCAGCTTTGGGGGGGAAGAGACCCAGTACTTC
TRBJ2-1	NA	TRBD2	TRBV30	CAWGSGRVRSSYNEQFF	TGTGCCTGGGGGAGCGGGAGGGTCCGGAGCTCCTACAATGAGCAGTTCTTC
TRBJ2-7	NA	TRBD1	TRBV27	CASSSSRDRGLYEQYF	TGTGCCAGCAGTTCTTCCCGGGACAGGGGGCTTTACGAGCAGTACTTC
TRBJ1-1	NA	TRBD1	TRBV2	CASSGVRGGQGEAFF	TGTGCCAGCAGTGGCGTGAGGGGGGGACAGGGTGAAGCTTTCTTT
TRBJ2-6	NA	NA	TRBV6-6	CASSSTGSGANVLTF	TGTGCCAGCAGTTCCACCGGGTCTGGGGCCAACGTCCTGACTTTC
TRBJ2-7	NA	TRBD2	TRBV6-5	CASSTRLAGRYEQYF	TGTGCCAGCAGTACACGACTAGCGGGGCGCTACGAGCAGTACTTC
TRBJ2-3	once	TRBD2	TRBV6-5	CASSRGLTDTQYF	TGTGCCAGCAGTCGGGGACTAACGGATACGCAGTATTTT
TRBJ2-2	few	NA	TRBV6-4	CASRRVANTGELFF	TGTGCCAGCAGGAGGGTAGCGAACACCGGGGAGCTGTTTTTT
TRBJ2-7	NA	TRBD2	TRBV2	CASSEASGTDYEQYF	TGTGCCAGCAGTGAAGCCAGCGGGACCGACTACGAGCAGTACTTC
TRBJ2-1	once	TRBD2	TRBV28	CASSGREGTINYNEQFF	TGTGCCAGCAGTGGGCGGGAGGGCACCATAAACTACAATGAGCAGTTCTTC
TRBJ2-7	NA	TRBD1	TRBV5-1	CASSLVDRGYEQYF	TGCGCCAGCAGCTTGGTAGACAGGGGTTACGAGCAGTACTTC
TRBJ2-1	few	TRBD1	TRBV29-1	CSARPTGNEQFF	TGCAGCGCCCGGCCGACAGGGAATGAGCAGTTCTTC
TRBJ1-5	few	NA	TRBV21-1	CASSAGEQASGNQPQHF	TGTGCCAGCAGCGCCGGGGAGCAGGCCTCGGGCAATCAGCCCCAGCATTTT
TRBJ1-1	NA	NA	TRBV15	CATSRAATWAGPNTEAFF	TGTGCCACCAGCAGAGCCGCTACCTGGGCAGGGCCAAACACTGAAGCTTTCTTT
TRBJ2-7	NA	TRBD2	TRBV19	CASSLTLAGAYEQYF	TGTGCCAGTAGTTTAACACTAGCGGGAGCTTACGAGCAGTACTTC
TRBJ2-5	once	NA	TRBV2	CASRTAGQETQYF	TGTGCCAGCAGGACGGCAGGGCAAGAGACCCAGTACTTC
TRBJ2-7	few	NA	TRBV6-5	CASTKNNIGSYEQYF	TGTGCCAGCACCAAAAACAATATCGGGTCCTACGAGCAGTACTTC
TRBJ2-1	NA	NA	TRBV14	CASSPRQNNEQFF	TGTGCCAGCAGCCCTCGACAGAACAATGAGCAGTTCTTC
TRBJ1-5	NA	NA	TRBV7-9	CASSPDAGNQHF	TGTGCCAGCAGCCCGGACGCGGGGAATCAGCATTTT
TRBJ2-1	few	TRBD2	TRBV10-1	CASSEGLAGTDGEQFF	TGCGCCAGCAGTGAAGGGCTAGCGGGAACTGATGGTGAGCAGTTCTTC
TRBJ2-5	NA	NA	TRBV30	CAWSSLQETQYF	TGTGCCTGGAGCTCACTTCAAGAGACCCAGTACTTC
TRBJ1-1	NA	NA	TRBV7-9	CASSPWATEAFF	TGTGCCAGCAGCCCCTGGGCGACTGAAGCTTTCTTT
TRBJ2-5	NA	NA	TRBV5-6	CASSFSETQYF	TGTGCCAGCAGCTTCTCCGAGACCCAGTACTTC
TRBJ2-3	NA	NA	TRBV27	CASSLSAGSGDTQYF	TGTGCCAGCAGTTTATCGGCGGGATCGGGAGATACGCAGTATTTT
TRBJ1-2	NA	NA	TRBV2	CASTVWGLNYGYTF	TGTGCCAGCACCGTCTGGGGGCTCAACTATGGCTACACCTTC
TRBJ1-5	once	NA	TRBV27	CASSLAGIGQPQHF	TGTGCCAGCAGTTTGGCAGGGATAGGGCAGCCCCAGCATTTT
TRBJ2-1	NA	TRBD1	TRBV5-6	CASSLFTGVNEQFF	TGTGCCAGCAGCTTGTTTACAGGGGTGAATGAGCAGTTCTTC